Listed here are 3 T cell receptor beta chains from one sample, sequenced in a study of cytomegalovirus exposure and HLA in healthy donors. 13 Jbeta primers and 60 Vbeta primers were used for the PCR. The assay was immunoSEQ multiplex PCR, and TCRdb's table has in-frame clones only and misses some. This table has tens of thousands of clones, about 80% appearing once. Sequenced sample: PBMCs. The origin of the receptors is a woman aged 40-49 years in good health and CMV-seronegative.

This clone was detected only once. The V gene is TRBV7-9, the J gene TRBJ1-1; the D is unclear. With 1 base removed from V and 2 bases from J, the gap between germline ends came to 8 bases. The CDR3 spans 14 residues. Germline lookup yields CDR1 SEHNR and CDR2 FQNEAQ (reference sequence). CDR3 coding DNA: TGTGCCAGCAGCTTAGAGGGAGCCAACACTGAAGCTTTCTTT. This gives the protein CASSLEGANTEAFF.

This clone was recorded only once. The chain is built from TRBV14 and TRBJ2-3; D gene ambiguous. Germline CDR1 and CDR2: SGHDN and FVKESK. Trimming removed 5 bases from V and 2 bases from J, with 5 bases in between. This CDR3 is 12 amino acids long. CDR3 DNA sequence: TGTGCCAGCAGCATGTACACAGATACGCAGTATTTT. This codes for CASSMYTDTQYF.

This chain joins TRBV7-6 and TRBJ1-1, with D unresolved. The V end lost 2 bases, the J end lost 7 bases, and 11 bases lay between the germline ends. The CDR3 runs to 13 residues. Germline CDR1 and CDR2: SGHVS and FNYEAQ. CDR3 nucleotide sequence: TGTGCCAGCAGCTTACAGGATAATTATGAAGCTTTCTTT. Translated, it gives CASSLQDNYEAFF. The full variable domain, in which reference TRBV7-6 and TRBJ1-1 provide the parts outside the CDR3, is GAGVSQSPRYKVTKRGQDVALRCDPISGHVSLYWYRQALGQGPEFLTYFNYEAQQDKSGLPNDRFSAERPEGSISTLTIQRTEQRDSAMYRCASSLQDNYEAFFGQGTRLTVV.